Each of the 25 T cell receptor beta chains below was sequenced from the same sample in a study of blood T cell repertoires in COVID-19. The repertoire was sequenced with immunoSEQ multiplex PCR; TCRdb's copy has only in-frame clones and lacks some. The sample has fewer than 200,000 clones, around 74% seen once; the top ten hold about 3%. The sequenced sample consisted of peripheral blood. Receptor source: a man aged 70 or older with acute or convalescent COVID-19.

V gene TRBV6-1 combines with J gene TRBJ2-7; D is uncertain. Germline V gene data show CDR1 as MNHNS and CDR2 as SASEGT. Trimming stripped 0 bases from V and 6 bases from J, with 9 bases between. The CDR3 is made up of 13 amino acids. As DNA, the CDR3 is TGTGCCAGCAGTGAAGCCGAGAGAGCCGAGCAGTACTTC. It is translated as CASSEAERAEQYF.

CDR3: CASSRSDNEQFF. In nucleotides, the CDR3 is TGTGCCAGCAGCCGTAGTGACAATGAGCAGTTCTTC. The rearrangement uses TRBV12-3 or TRBV12-4 and TRBJ2-1; D not certain. V shed 6 bases and J shed 5 bases, with 8 bases lying between them. The CDR3 length is 12 residues.

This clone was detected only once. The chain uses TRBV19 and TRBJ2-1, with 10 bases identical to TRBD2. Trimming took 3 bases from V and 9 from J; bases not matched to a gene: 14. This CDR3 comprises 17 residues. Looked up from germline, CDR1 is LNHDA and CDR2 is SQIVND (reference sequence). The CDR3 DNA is TGTGCCAGTAGTATTGGTCTGGTGAAGCGGGAGGGAGGTGAGCAGTTCTTC. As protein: CASSIGLVKREGGEQFF.

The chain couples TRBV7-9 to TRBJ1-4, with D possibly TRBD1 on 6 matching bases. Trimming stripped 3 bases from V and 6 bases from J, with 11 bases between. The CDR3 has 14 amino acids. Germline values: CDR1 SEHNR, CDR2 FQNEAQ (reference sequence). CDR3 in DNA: TGTGCCAGCAGCTTTCGGACAGTACATGAAAAACTGTTTTTT. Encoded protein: CASSFRTVHEKLFF.

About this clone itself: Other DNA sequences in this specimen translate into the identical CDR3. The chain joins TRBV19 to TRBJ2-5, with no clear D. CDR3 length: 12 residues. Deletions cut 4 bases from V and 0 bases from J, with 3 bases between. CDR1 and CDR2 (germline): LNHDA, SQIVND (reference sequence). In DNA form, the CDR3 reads TGTGCCAGTAGTACCGACCAAGAGACCCAGTACTTC. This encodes CASSTDQETQYF.

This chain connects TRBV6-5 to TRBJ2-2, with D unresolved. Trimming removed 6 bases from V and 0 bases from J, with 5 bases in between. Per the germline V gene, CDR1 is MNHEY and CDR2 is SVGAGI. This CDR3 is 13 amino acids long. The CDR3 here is CASSEPNTGELFF. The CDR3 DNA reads TGTGCCAGCAGCGAGCCGAACACCGGGGAGCTGTTTTTT.

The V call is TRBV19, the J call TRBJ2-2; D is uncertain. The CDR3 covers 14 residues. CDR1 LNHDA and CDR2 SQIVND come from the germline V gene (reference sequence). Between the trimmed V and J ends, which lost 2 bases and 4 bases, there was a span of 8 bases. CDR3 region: CASSINEVTGELFF. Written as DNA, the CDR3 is TGTGCCAGTAGTATAAACGAGGTCACCGGGGAGCTGTTTTTT.

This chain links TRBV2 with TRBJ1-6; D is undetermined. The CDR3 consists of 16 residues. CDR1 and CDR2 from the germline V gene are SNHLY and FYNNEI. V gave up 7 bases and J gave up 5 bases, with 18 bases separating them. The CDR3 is CASIQPGRVNNSPLHF. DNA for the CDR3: TGTGCCAGCATCCAACCCGGGAGGGTCAATAATTCACCCCTCCACTTT.

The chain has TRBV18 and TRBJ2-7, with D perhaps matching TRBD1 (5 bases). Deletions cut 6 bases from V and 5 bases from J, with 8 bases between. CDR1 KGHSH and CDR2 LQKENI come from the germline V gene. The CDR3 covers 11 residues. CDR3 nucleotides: TGTGCCAGCTCGACAGAACACGAGCAGTACTTC. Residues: CASSTEHEQYF.

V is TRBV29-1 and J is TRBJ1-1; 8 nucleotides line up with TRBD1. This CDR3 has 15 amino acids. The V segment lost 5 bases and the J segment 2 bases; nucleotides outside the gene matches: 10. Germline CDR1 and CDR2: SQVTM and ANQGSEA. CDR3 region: CSVTRTGQSNTEAFF. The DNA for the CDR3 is TGCAGCGTTACCCGGACAGGGCAGAGCAACACTGAAGCTTTCTTT.

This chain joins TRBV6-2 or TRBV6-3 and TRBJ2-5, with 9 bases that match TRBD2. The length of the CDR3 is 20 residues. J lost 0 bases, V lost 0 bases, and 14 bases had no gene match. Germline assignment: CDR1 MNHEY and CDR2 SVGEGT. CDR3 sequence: CASSYSSLTGTSPYQETQYF. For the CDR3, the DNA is TGTGCCAGCAGTTACTCGTCCCTCACCGGGACTAGCCCGTACCAAGAGACCCAGTACTTC.

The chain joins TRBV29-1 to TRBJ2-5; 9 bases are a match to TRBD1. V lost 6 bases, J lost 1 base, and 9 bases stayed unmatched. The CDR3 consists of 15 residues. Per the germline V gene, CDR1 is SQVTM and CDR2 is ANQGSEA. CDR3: CSVTTGTGSQETQYF. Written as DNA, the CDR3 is TGCAGCGTAACAACCGGGACAGGGAGCCAAGAGACCCAGTACTTC.

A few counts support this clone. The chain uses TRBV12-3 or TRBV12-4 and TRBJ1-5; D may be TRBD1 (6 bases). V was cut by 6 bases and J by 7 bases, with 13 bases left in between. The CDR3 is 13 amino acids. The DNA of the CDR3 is TGTGCCAGCAGAGGACAGTTGTCACAGCCCCAGCATTTT. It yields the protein CASRGQLSQPQHF.

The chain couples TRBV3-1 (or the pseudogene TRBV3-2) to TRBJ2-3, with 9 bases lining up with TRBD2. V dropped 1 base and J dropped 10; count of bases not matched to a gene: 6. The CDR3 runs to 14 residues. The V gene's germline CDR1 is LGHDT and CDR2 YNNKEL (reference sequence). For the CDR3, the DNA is TGTGCCAGCAGCCAAGGACTAGCGGAGAGGGCGCAGTATTTT. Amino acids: CASSQGLAERAQYF.

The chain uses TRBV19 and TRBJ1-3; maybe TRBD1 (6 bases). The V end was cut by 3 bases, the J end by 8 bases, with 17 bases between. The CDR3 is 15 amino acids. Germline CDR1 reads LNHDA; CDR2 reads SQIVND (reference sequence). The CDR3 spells CASSIGSGGADTIYF. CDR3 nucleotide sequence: TGTGCCAGTAGTATTGGGAGTGGGGGCGCGGACACCATATATTTT.

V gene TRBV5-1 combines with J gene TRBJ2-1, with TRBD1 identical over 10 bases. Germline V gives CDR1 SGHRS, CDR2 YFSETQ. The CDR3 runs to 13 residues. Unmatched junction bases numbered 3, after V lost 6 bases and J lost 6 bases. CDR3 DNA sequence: TGCGCCAGCACCAGGACAGGGGGCAATGAGCAGTTCTTC. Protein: CASTRTGGNEQFF.

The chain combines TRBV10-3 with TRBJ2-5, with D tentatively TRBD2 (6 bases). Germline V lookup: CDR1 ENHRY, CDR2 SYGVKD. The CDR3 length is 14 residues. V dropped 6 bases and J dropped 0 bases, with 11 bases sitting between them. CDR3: CAIRGTAYQETQYF. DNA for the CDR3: TGTGCCATCAGAGGGACTGCGTACCAAGAGACCCAGTACTTC.

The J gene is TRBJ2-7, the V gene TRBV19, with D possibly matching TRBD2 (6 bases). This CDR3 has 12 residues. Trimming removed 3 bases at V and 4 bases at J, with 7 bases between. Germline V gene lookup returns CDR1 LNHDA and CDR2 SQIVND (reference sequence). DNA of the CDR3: TGTGCCAGTAGTATGGAGGGTTACGAGCAGTACTTC. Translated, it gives CASSMEGYEQYF.

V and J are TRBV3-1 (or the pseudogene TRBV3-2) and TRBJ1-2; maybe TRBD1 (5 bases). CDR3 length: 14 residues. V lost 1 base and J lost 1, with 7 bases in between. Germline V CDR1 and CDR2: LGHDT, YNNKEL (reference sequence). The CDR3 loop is CASSQGQSNYGYTF. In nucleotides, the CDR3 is TGTGCCAGCAGCCAAGGACAGAGTAACTATGGCTACACCTTC.

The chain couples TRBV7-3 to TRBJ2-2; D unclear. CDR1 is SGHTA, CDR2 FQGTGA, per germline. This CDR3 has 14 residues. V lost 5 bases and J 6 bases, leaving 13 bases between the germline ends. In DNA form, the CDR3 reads TGTGCCAGCAGCCAGCAGGAAAAAGCCGGGGAGCTGTTTTTT. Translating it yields CASSQQEKAGELFF. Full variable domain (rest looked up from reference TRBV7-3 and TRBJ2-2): GAGVSQTPSNKVTEKGKYVELRCDPISGHTALYWYRQSLGQGPEFLIYFQGTGAADDSGLPNDRFFAVRPEGSVSTLKIQRTERGDSAVYLCASSQQEKAGELFFGEGSRLTVL.

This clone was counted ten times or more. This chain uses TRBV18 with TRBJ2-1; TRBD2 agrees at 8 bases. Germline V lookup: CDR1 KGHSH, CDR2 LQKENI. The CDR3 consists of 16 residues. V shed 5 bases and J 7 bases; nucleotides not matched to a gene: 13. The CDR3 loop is CASSSTTSGSLNEQFF. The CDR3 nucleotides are TGTGCCAGCTCATCAACTACGAGCGGGAGCTTAAATGAGCAGTTCTTC.

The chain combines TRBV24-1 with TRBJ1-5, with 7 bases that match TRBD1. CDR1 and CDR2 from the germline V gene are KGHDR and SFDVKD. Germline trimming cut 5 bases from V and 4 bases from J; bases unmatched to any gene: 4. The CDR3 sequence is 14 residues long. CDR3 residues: CATSGQGSNQPQHF. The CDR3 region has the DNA TGTGCCACCAGTGGACAGGGTAGTAATCAGCCCCAGCATTTT.

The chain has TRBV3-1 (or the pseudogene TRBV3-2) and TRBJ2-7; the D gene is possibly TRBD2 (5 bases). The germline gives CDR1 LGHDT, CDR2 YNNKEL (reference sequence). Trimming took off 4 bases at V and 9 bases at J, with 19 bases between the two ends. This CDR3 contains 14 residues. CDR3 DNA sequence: TGTGCCAGCAGCCTTAAGACGGCTAGCTTCGGGCAGTACTTC. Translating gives CASSLKTASFGQYF.

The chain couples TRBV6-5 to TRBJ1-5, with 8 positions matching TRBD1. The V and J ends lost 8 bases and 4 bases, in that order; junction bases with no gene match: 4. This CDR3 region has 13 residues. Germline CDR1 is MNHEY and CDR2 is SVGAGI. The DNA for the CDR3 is TGTGCCAGCGGACAGGGCATAAATCAGCCCCAGCATTTT. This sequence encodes CASGQGINQPQHF.

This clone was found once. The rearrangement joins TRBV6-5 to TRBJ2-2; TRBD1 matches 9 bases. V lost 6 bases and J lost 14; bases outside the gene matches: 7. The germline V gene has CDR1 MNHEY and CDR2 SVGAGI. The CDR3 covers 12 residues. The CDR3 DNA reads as TGTGCCAGCAGCACACAGGGGGCGGGTCTGTTTTTT. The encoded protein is CASSTQGAGLFF.